Below, 11 T cell receptor beta chains from the same sample are listed, as sequenced in a study of T-cell memory formation after mild COVID-19. TCRdb independently ran MiXCR on the 5' RACE reads; one entry per CDR3 protein. The repertoire includes 150,000 to 200,000 distinct CDR3 sequences, about 21% of them detected once, and about 23% sits in the top ten. What was sequenced was PBMCs or a T cell subset sorted from them (not recorded which). These TCRs come from an adult woman who had mild COVID-19 (a few samples of this study predate the infection). Cell type and time point are not known.

V is TRBV12-3 or TRBV12-4 and J is TRBJ1-1, with D unclear. V gave up 5 bases and J gave up 5 bases, with 15 bases separating them. The CDR3 is made up of 14 amino acids. The CDR3 sequence: CASSTPKRVTEAFF. CDR3 DNA sequence: TGTGCCAGCAGTACACCTAAACGCGTAACTGAAGCTTTCTTT.

This clonotype was seen more than once but under ten times. The rearrangement links TRBV19 to TRBJ1-2, with D possibly being TRBD1 (5 bases). V dropped 3 bases and J dropped 7 bases, with 18 bases sitting between them. The CDR3 extends over 15 amino acids. Per germline, CDR1 LNHDA and CDR2 SQIVND (reference sequence). CDR3 DNA: TGTGCCAGTAGTATCAACGACAGCCCCGGGGCTGGCTACACCTTC. This sequence encodes CASSINDSPGAGYTF.

This clonotype occurred a few times. This sequence joins TRBV5-1 and TRBJ2-7; tentative D call: TRBD2 (5 bases). The CDR3 runs to 14 residues. Looked up from germline, CDR1 is SGHRS and CDR2 is YFSETQ. Trimming shortened V by 2 bases and J by 0 bases, and 9 bases separated the two germline ends. CDR3: CASSFGDYSYEQYF. For the CDR3, the DNA is TGCGCCAGCAGCTTTGGTGACTACTCCTACGAGCAGTACTTC.

The rearrangement links TRBV5-5 to TRBJ2-3; no definite D call. V lost 4 bases and J lost 6, with 9 bases in between. The CDR3 sequence is 12 residues long. From germline, CDR1 is SGHKS and CDR2 YYEKEE (reference sequence). CDR3 residues: CASSSNGDTQYF. Here the CDR3 DNA reads TGTGCCAGCAGCAGCAACGGGGATACGCAGTATTTT.

This clonotype was picked up a small number of times. This chain joins TRBV15 and TRBJ1-1; possibly TRBD1 for D (5 bases). The germline CDR1 and CDR2 sequences are LNHNV and YYDKDF (reference sequence). The CDR3 is 11 amino acids. V lost 10 bases and J 8 bases, leaving 14 bases between the germline ends. The CDR3 region is CAIRGLQEAFF. The CDR3 DNA is TGTGCCATACGGGGACTTCAAGAAGCTTTCTTT.

CDR3 nucleotides: TGTGCCAGCAGCTTAGAAGGATCAACAGGGTTGGACCCCGGGGGTTACAATGAGCAGTTCTTC. Amino acid sequence: CASSLEGSTGLDPGGYNEQFF. V usage is TRBV11-3 and J usage is TRBJ2-1; D may correspond to TRBD1 or TRBD2 (6 bases each). Germline V gene data show CDR1 as SGHNT and CDR2 as YENEEA. The germline V and J ends were trimmed by 0 bases and 4 bases, with 28 bases remaining between them. The CDR3 extends over 21 amino acids.

The J gene is TRBJ2-1, the V gene TRBV29-1; 7 nucleotides line up with TRBD1. V dropped 1 base and J dropped 0; count of bases not matched to a gene: 9. This CDR3 has 17 amino acids. Germline V gives CDR1 SQVTM, CDR2 ANQGSEA. The CDR3 DNA follows: TGCAGCGTTGAAGGGAGGCTGGGACAGAGCTCCTACAATGAGCAGTTCTTC. Its translation is CSVEGRLGQSSYNEQFF.

This clonotype was counted once. The V call is TRBV5-4, the J call TRBJ1-2; D remains ambiguous. The CDR3 is made up of 14 amino acids. Per the germline V gene, CDR1 is SGHNT and CDR2 is YYREEE (reference sequence). Deletions cut 0 bases from V and 3 bases from J, with 9 bases between. The CDR3 is CASSLAKTDYGYTF. Here the CDR3 DNA reads TGTGCCAGCAGCTTGGCTAAAACGGACTATGGCTACACCTTC.

This clonotype appeared a single time. This chain joins TRBV25-1 and TRBJ2-3; 8 bases line up with TRBD2. The CDR3 is 14 amino acids. The trim removed 4 bases at V and 3 bases at J, leaving 3 bases unmatched. CDR1 is MGHDK and CDR2 is SYGVNS in the germline V gene. The CDR3 region has the DNA TGTGCCAGCAGTGGGACTAGCCTGACAGATACGCAGTATTTT. Its protein product is CASSGTSLTDTQYF.

The rearrangement uses TRBV15 and TRBJ1-1; D is unresolved. The CDR3 is 13 amino acids. V was pared by 6 bases and J by 0 bases, with 8 bases between. Germline loops: CDR1 LNHNV, CDR2 YYDKDF (reference sequence). In DNA, the CDR3 is TGTGCCACCAGTTCCCAGATGAACACTGAAGCTTTCTTT. Translated, it gives CATSSQMNTEAFF.

There are a few counts of this clonotype. The chain has TRBV5-8 and TRBJ1-1; possibly TRBD1 for D (5 bases). The CDR3 runs to 14 residues. V dropped 1 base and J dropped 3 bases, with 10 bases sitting between them. CDR1 SGHTS and CDR2 YDEGEE come from the germline V gene. The CDR3 region is CASSLILGDTEAFF. CDR3 DNA sequence: TGTGCCAGCAGCTTGATCTTGGGGGACACTGAAGCTTTCTTT.